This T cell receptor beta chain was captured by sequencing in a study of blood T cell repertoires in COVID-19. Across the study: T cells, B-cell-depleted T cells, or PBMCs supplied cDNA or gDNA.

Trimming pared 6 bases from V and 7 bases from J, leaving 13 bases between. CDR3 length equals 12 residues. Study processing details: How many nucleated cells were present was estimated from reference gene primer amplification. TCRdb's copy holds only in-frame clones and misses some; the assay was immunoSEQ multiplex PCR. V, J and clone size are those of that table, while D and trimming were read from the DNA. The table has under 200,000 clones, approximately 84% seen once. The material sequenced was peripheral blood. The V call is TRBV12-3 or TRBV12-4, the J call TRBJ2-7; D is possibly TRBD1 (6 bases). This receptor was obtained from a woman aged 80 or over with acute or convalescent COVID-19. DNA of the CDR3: TGTGCCAGCAGCCCGACAGGCACTGAGCAGTACTTC. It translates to CASSPTGTEQYF.